The source of this TCR beta chain is a study of T-cell reconstitution after alpha-beta-depleted transplantation in children. Regarding the study as a whole: From surviving recipient T cells and thymic progenitors came the high day-60 TCRbeta diversity observed in some patients.

The trim removed 4 bases at V and 2 bases at J, leaving 7 bases unmatched. The CDR3 totals 16 residues. The germline CDR1 and CDR2 sequences are SGHVS and FQNEAQ. The authors prepared the TCRbeta library with unique molecular identifiers. TCRdb ran MiXCR on the PCR reads and lists one entry per CDR3 protein. The table has around 490,000 distinct CDR3 sequences, over 10% seen once. Regarding this clonotype: The antigen is undetermined.

V usage is TRBV7-8 and J usage is TRBJ2-1; 8 bases agree with TRBD2. Sequencing used PBMCs, mostly from graft donor cells, obtained 180 days after TCRalphabeta/CD19-depleted stem cell transplant. This receptor was obtained from a female patient aged 2-15 years who had a stem cell transplant for aplastic anemia, so the T cells may come from the graft donor. The CDR3 region has the DNA TGTGCCAGCAGCTGGAGCGGGAGTATCCCCTACAATGAGCAGTTCTTC. Protein: CASSWSGSIPYNEQFF.